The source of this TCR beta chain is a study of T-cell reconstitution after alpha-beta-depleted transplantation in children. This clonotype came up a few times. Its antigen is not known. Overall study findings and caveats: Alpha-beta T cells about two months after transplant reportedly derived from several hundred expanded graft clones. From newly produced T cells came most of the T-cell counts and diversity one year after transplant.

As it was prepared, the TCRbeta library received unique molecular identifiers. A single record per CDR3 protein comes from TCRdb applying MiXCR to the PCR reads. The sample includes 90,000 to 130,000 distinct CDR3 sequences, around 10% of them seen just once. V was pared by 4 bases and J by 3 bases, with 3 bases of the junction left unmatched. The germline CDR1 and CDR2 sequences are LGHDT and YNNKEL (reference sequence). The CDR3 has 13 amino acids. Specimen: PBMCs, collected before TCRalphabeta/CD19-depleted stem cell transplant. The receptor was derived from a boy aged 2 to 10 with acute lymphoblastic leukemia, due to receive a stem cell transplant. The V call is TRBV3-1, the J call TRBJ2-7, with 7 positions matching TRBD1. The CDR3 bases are TGTGCCAGCAGCCGTAGACAGGGCTACGAGCAGTACTTC. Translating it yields CASSRRQGYEQYF.